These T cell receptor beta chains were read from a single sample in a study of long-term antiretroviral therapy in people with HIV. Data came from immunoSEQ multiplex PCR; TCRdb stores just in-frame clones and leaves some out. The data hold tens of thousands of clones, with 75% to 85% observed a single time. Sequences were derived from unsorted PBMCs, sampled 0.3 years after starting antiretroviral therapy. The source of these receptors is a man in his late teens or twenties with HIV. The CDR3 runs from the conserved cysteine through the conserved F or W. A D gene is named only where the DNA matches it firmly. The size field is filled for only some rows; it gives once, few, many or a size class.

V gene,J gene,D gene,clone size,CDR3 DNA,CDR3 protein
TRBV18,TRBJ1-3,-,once,TGTGCCAGCTCACCCTCAGGGACTGGAAACACCATATATTTT,CASSPSGTGNTIYF
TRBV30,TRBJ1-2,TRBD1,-,TGTGCCTGGAGTGCTGGACAGGGCCGAGGCTACACCTTC,CAWSAGQGRGYTF
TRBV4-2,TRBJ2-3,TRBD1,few,TGTGCCAGCAGCCAAGAAACGCCGGGACAGGGGACAGATACGCAGTATTTT,CASSQETPGQGTDTQYF
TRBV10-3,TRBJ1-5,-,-,TGTGCCATCACGGCAGGGCCCAATCAGCCCCAGCATTTT,CAITAGPNQPQHF
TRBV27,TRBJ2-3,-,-,TGTGCCAGCAGTAACGGTTTTGGGGATACGCAGTATTTT,CASSNGFGDTQYF
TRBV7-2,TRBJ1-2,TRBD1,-,TGTGCCAGCAGCGGCAGGACAGGGGGCCACTATGGCTACACCTTC,CASSGRTGGHYGYTF
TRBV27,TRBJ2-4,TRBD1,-,TGTGCCAGCAGACTATTGGACAGGGGCAAAAACATTCAGTACTTC,CASRLLDRGKNIQYF
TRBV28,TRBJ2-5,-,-,TGTGCCAGCAGTTTTGGGCTCCTCGATTGGGGACAAGAGACCCAGTACTTC,CASSFGLLDWGQETQYF
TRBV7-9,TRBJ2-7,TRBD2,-,TGTGCCAGCAGTTCCTTGACTAGCGGTCGATCCCCCCCCTACGAGCAGTACTTC,CASSSLTSGRSPPYEQYF
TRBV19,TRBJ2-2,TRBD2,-,TGTGCCAGTAGTAAAGCGGGAGAAGTGGTCGGGGAGCTGTTTTTT,CASSKAGEVVGELFF
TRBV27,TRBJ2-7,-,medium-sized,TGTGCCAGCAGTTTTTCTAGCTCCTACGAGCAGTACTTC,CASSFSSSYEQYF
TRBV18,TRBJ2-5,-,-,TGTGCCAGCTCACTCTTGACGGGGCCGCAAGAGACCCAGTACTTC,CASSLLTGPQETQYF
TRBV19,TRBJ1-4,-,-,TGTGCCAGTAGTAGGAAGATCAGCCCTACTAATGAAAAACTGTTTTTT,CASSRKISPTNEKLFF
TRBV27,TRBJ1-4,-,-,TGTGCCAGCAGGTCCGTTGATGAAAAACTGTTTTTT,CASRSVDEKLFF
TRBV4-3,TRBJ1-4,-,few,TGCGCCAGCAGCCAGCAGTACGATAATGAAAAACTGTTTTTT,CASSQQYDNEKLFF
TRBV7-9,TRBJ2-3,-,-,TGTGCCAGCAGCCTTACCCAGGGAGAAGCAGATACGCAGTATTTT,CASSLTQGEADTQYF
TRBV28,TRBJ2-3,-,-,TGTGCCAGCAGCTCCTCCGGAGATACGCAGTATTTT,CASSSSGDTQYF
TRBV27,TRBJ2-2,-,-,TGTGCCAGCAGTTGGGTGGGGACCGGGGAGCTGTTTTTT,CASSWVGTGELFF
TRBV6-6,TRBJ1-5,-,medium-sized,TGTGCCAGCGGGGGCGGGGGGCTCTATCAGCCCCAGCATTTT,CASGGGGLYQPQHF
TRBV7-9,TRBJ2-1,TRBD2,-,TGTGCCAGCAGCTCTGGACTAGACAGAAACAATGAGCAGTTCTTC,CASSSGLDRNNEQFF
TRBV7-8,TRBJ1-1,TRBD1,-,TGTGCCAGCAGCACCCGGACAGGAGAAAGTGAAGCTTTCTTT,CASSTRTGESEAFF
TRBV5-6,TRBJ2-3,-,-,TGTGCCAGCAGCTTGGGGCAGGGAGTCGTCGATACGCAGTATTTT,CASSLGQGVVDTQYF
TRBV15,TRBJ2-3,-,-,TGTGCCACCAGCAGAGAAAAGCGGAGCACAGATACGCAGTATTTT,CATSREKRSTDTQYF
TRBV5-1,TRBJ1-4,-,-,TGCGCCAGCACCACCCTTGGGGCAGCTAATGAAAAACTGTTTTTT,CASTTLGAANEKLFF
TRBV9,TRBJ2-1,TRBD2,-,TGTGCCAGCAGCGTAGGGGGGGTAGCGGGGATATACAATGAGCAGTTCTTC,CASSVGGVAGIYNEQFF
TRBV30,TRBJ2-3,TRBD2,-,TGTGCCTGGAGTGGACTTTTCGGGCGGGGGGGCCCAGATACGCAGTATTTT,CAWSGLFGRGGPDTQYF
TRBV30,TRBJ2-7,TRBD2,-,TGTGCCTGGAGTGTTGGTGCGGGAGTGATTTACGAGCAGTACTTC,CAWSVGAGVIYEQYF
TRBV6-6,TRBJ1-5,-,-,TGTGCCAGCAGTTCCACGAATCAGCCCCAGCATTTT,CASSSTNQPQHF
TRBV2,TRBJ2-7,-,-,TGTGCCAGCAGTGTTGACCGGCAGGCGCAGTACTTC,CASSVDRQAQYF
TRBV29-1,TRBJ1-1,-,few,TGCAGCGTTCTGGGTAAAAACACTGAAGCTTTCTTT,CSVLGKNTEAFF
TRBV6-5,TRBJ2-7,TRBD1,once,TGTGCCAGCAGCCTACGGACAGGGGTTTACTACGAGCAGTACTTC,CASSLRTGVYYEQYF
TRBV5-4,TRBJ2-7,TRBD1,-,TGTGCCAGCAGCGCCGGGACAGATGGCTACGAGCAGTACTTC,CASSAGTDGYEQYF
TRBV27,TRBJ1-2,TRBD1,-,TGTGCCAGCAGCTCCCTTCAATCGGGACAGGGGGTGTATGGCTACACCTTC,CASSSLQSGQGVYGYTF
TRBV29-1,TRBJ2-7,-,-,TGCAGCGTTGAACAGGGGTACGAGCAGTACTTC,CSVEQGYEQYF
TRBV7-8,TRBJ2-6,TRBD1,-,TGTGCCAGCAGCCCCCAGGGACAGGGAGAATCTGGGGCCAACGTCCTGACTTTC,CASSPQGQGESGANVLTF
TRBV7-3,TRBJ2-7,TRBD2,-,TGTGCCAGCAGCCCCGCGGGCGGGGGGACCTACGAGCAGTACTTC,CASSPAGGGTYEQYF
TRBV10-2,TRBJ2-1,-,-,TGCGCCAGCAAACATAGGGTTGGCGATGAGCAGTTCTTC,CASKHRVGDEQFF
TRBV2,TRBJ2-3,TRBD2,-,TGTGCCAGCAGTTTAGCGGGGGGCCGCACAGATACGCAGTATTTT,CASSLAGGRTDTQYF
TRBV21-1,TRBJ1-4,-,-,TGTGCCAGCAGCAAAGCGGGCCGTTCTAATGAAAAACTGTTTTTT,CASSKAGRSNEKLFF
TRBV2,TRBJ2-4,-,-,TGTGCCAGCAGTCCGGTAATGGAGGCCAAAAACATTCAGTACTTC,CASSPVMEAKNIQYF
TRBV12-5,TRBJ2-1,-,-,TGTGCTAGTGGTCCGGCCGGGCTAGACGAGCAGTTCTTC,CASGPAGLDEQFF
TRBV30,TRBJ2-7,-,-,TGTGCCTGGAGTGTCCTGGAGAGAAGCGAGCAGTACTTC,CAWSVLERSEQYF
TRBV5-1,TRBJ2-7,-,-,TGCGCCAGCAGCTTGGGATTTGGGGGTTACGAGCAGTACTTC,CASSLGFGGYEQYF
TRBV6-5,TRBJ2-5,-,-,TGTGCCAGCAGTTACGAAGGACTGAGAGAGACCCAGTACTTC,CASSYEGLRETQYF
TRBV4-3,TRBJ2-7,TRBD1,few,TGCGCCAGCAGCCAAGTCCTCGGGACAGGGGCCAACGAGCAGTACTTC,CASSQVLGTGANEQYF